Many counts were recorded for the clone carrying this T cell receptor beta chain. This record belongs to a study of metastatic and nonmetastatic thyroid tumors. All patients were untreated before thyroid surgery. TCRdb reanalyzed the PCR reads with MiXCR. Among about 25,000 clones listed, 20% were seen once. The ends lost 6 bases at V and 3 bases at J; junction bases unmatched: 6. Germline V gene data show CDR1 as MGHDK and CDR2 as SYGVNS. This CDR3 contains 14 residues. This chain links TRBV25-1 with TRBJ2-5; 8 nucleotides align to TRBD2. The TCR comes from a female donor with papillary thyroid cancer or a benign thyroid nodule (not recorded which). Some clones in this sample may be carry-over from other donors' samples. The specimen sequenced was adjacent normal tissue. CDR3 in DNA: TGTGCCAGCAGACCCCGGGGGGGGGAAGAGACCCAGTACTTC. Protein product: CASRPRGGEETQYF.